Given below is one T cell receptor beta chain in context. It lacks a known antigen. No much larger clonotype is one base removed from it; base qualities were not supplied. What this sample's treatment or condition label stands for: 10-day PBMC culture with coronavirus spike peptide pools or control peptides (ViraFEST assay). The study used the ViraFEST assay, which expanded antigen-specific T cells with peptide pools and then identified expanded clonotypes by TCR sequencing. Negative nucleocapsid antibody tests before and after vaccination confirmed that the healthy vaccine recipients had no prior SARS-CoV-2 infection. Each well held more than 1.5 million PBMCs cultured in IMDM containing roughly 5% human AB serum and roughly 9.7 IU/ml IL-2, with approximately 9.2 ug/ml peptide pools added. On days 3 and 7, half of the culture medium was replaced with fresh IL-2-containing medium. Once the cells had been in culture for 9 to 10 days, the EasySep CD4+ T cell isolation kit was used to isolate CD4+ T cells by negative selection. PBMCs were separated from whole blood using Ficoll-Paque Plus gradient centrifugation and then either used fresh or cryopreserved at -140C. Triplicate wells were generally used for each culture condition.

This entry is derived from a study of vaccination and CD4 T cells after COVID-19 (dated by TCRdb to between 2021 and 2024). For context, the study as a whole: The convalescent cohort comprised six males and four females, including two Hispanic individuals, seven Caucasians, two Asians and one multiracial person. Each participant got two doses of either the Pfizer-BioNTech BNT162b2 vaccine (n=8) or the Moderna mRNA-1273 vaccine (n=2). In 10 COVID-19 convalescent patients and a few infection-naive healthy vaccine recipients, researchers compared the spike-specific CD4+ TCR repertoire from before mRNA vaccination with the repertoire from after. Post-COVID blood samples from convalescent patients were collected a median of approximately 100 days after diagnosis, with a range of 35 to 161 days. Overlapping spike peptide pools from SARS-CoV-2 and from the common cold coronaviruses HCoV-NL63, HCoV-OC43 and HCoV-229E were used as culture stimuli. The time from the second vaccine dose to post-vaccine blood sampling had a median of around 72 days and ranged from roughly 13 to 241 days. As controls, cultures received a CEFX viral epitope pool (the positive control), an HIV-1 Nef peptide pool (the negative control), or no peptide at all.

Points the paper makes about the study in general: The number of convalescent patients in the study was relatively small, and the study did not examine early timepoints following natural infection. An increase in the median number of SARS-CoV-2-reactive clonotypes from 20 to 25 after infection to a few dozen after vaccination was observed, but the change was not found to be significant. Among convalescent patients, a median roughly 90% of the SARS-CoV-2-reactive clones seen after vaccination appeared only after vaccination, which suggests priming specific to the vaccine. Of the vaccine-specific clones found in convalescent patients, nearly all (304 of 307) were mono-reactive for SARS-CoV-2 spike instead of being cross-reactive with common cold coronaviruses.

Libraries were made using PCR. TCR sequencing of DNA from cultured CD4+ T cells used the Oncomine TCR Beta short-read assay at the Johns Hopkins FTIC core. Genomic DNA was extracted from the cultured CD4+ T cells with the QIAamp micro DNA kit. Oncomine TCR Beta libraries from cultured CD4+ T cells were pooled using unique dual indexes and sequenced on an Illumina iSeq 100. The authors' pipeline ran thus. Non-productive sequences were removed, and CDR3s not starting with C, not ending with F or W, or shorter than 7 amino acids were discarded. The MANAFEST web application identified antigen-specific clonotypes by comparing peptide-stimulated wells against reference wells and other culture wells. An FDR below 0.05, an odds ratio above 5, and a productive frequency above 0.1% in at least two of three replicate wells were required for clones to be considered positive. A clonotype counted as cross-reactive if it showed significant expansion both in the SARS-CoV-2 spike wells and in at least one common cold coronavirus spike condition. CDR3 homology was assessed with Levenshtein distances (stringdist) and unrooted phylogenetic trees (ape) in R version 3.6.1. The public reads were run again by TCRdb, first through fastp at Q25 and then through MiXCR, and only productive beta chains were kept. Every distinct CDR3 protein forms one entry, paired with its most common genes and DNA. What appears here as the V and J calls and clone size reflects TCRdb's work, not the paper's. The sample includes approximately 20,000 distinct CDR3 sequences, with 55% to 65% observed a single time. The top ten hold 23% of the sample.

From a lookup of the germline V gene (reference sequence), CDR1 and CDR2 are LNHDA and SQIVND. V lost 6 bases and J lost 4 bases, and the count of bases not matched to a germline gene is 6. From the cysteine through the phenylalanine, the CDR3 covers 14 amino acids. Only CDR3 DNA remains: 42 bases, in frame from the first base. The receptor was derived from a human donor who received a COVID-19 vaccine. The sequence is built from TRBV19 and TRBJ1-2, and 9 junctional nucleotides match TRBD1. Source: CD4+ T cells from blood, cultured in vitro, taken before SARS-CoV-2 vaccination. The base sequence is TGTGCCAGTAGCCCCGGACAGGGGCGCTATGGCTACACCTTC. Translated, this gives CASSPGQGRYGYTF.